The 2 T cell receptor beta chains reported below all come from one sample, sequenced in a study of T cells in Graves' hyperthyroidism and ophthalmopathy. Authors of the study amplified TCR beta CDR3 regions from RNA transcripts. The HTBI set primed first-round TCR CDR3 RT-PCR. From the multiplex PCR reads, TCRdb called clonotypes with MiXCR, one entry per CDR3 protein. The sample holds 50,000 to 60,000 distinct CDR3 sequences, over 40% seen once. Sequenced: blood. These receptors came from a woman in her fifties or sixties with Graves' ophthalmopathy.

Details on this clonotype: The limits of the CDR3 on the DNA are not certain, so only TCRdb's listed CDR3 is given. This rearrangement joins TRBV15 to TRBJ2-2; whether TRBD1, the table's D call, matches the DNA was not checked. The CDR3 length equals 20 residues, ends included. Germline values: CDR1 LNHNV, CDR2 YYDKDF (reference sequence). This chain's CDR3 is CATSVDHQQGYEQYFGELFF.

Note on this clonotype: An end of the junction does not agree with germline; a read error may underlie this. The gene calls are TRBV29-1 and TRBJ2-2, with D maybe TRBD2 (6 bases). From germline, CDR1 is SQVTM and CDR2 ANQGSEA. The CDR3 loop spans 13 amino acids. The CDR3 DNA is TGCAGCGGTGAAGGAGGGAGCACCGGGGAGCTGCTTTTT. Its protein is CSGEGGSTGELLF.